This T cell receptor (beta chain) emerged from a study of T-cell memory formation after mild COVID-19 (dated by TCRdb to the early 2020s). At the level of the whole study: Most TCR sequence clusters were specific to one of the two donors. Longitudinal TCRalpha and TCRbeta repertoire sequencing tracked T-cell clones expanding and contracting after mild COVID-19 in a couple of donors. Two young, previously healthy adult volunteers made up the cohort, one male and one female.

What the work shows at the level of the full study, not this receptor alone: Clones contracting from day 15 to 85 had balanced CD4/CD8 phenotypes, while a second wave expanding from day 15 to 37 was biased towards CD4+. Contracting CD4+ clones appeared mostly in the CM and EM memory subsets, whereas CD8+ clones were enriched in EMRA. Whether the second-wave clones peaking on day 37 were SARS-CoV-2 specific was not confirmed. The study covered only a couple of mild cases, and larger cohorts including severe cases with pre-infection samples were considered necessary. Some responding clones were found in pre-infection memory, which suggests that pre-existing cross-reactive memory T cells took part in the SARS-CoV-2 response.

Ficoll-Paque density gradient centrifugation was the method used to isolate PBMCs. CDR1 and CDR2 were assigned from the germline V gene as MGHRA and YSYEKL. Unmatched junction bases come to 9, with V trimmed by 1 base and J by 3 bases. Including cysteine and phenylalanine, the CDR3 has 18 amino acids. CDR3 DNA is the only sequence kept; it has 54 bases, read in frame from the first base. This clonotype was seen a few times. Its antigen remains undetermined. The record has no base qualities; no much larger clone is one base away. Sequencing was carried out with an Illumina NovaSeq 6000. TCRalpha and TCRbeta cDNA libraries were built by 5'RACE with constant-segment primers, adding sample barcodes and unique molecular identifiers. Trizol reagent was used to extract RNA from every sample. Amplification of the libraries took two PCR steps, and the second step added a second sample barcode plus Illumina TruSeq adapters. Sequencing of libraries was performed on an Illumina NovaSeq with 2 x 150 bp paired-end reads. In the source study's methods: The reads were demultiplexed and collapsed into UMI-guided consensus sequences using migec v1.2.7. Using mixcr v2.1.11, UMI consensuses were aligned to TRA and TRB V and J templates and then assembled into clonotypes. A clonotype was counted as expanded or contracted only when both edgeR and NoisET called the clonotype significant, with the noise models trained on biological replicates. For edgeR calls, the cutoffs were a false discovery rate-adjusted p below 0.01 and a log2 fold-change threshold of 1. As an exploratory analysis of dynamics, max-normalized trajectories of the 1000 most abundant clonotypes were examined by PCA with hierarchical clustering. Separately sequenced CD4+ and CD8+ repertoires were used to assign a CD4 or CD8 phenotype to each responding clone. TCRdb handled the public reads itself, with Q25 trimming in fastp and clone calling in MiXCR, and kept productive beta chains. All rows with the same CDR3 protein become a single entry with the most common DNA and genes. These V and J calls rely on TCRdb rather than the paper's analysis. This sample has hundreds of thousands of distinct CDR3 sequences in its table, and around a sixth of those were observed once. The ten largest clones add up to 8.1% of the sample.

This receptor was obtained from an adult woman who had mild COVID-19 (a few samples of this study predate the infection). The sample titles of this study are shuffled in the database, so cell type and time point are left out; the donor was told from shared clones. The material sequenced was PBMCs or a T cell subset sorted from them (not recorded which). In this chain, TRBV4-1 is recombined with TRBJ2-4; a stretch of 10 junction bases matches TRBD2. The CDR3 sequence is CASSQGSLAGERKNIQYF. The DNA sequence is as follows: TGCGCCAGCAGCCAAGGATCTCTAGCGGGGGAGCGCAAAAACATTCAGTACTTC.